Here is one T cell receptor (beta chain) with its context. It lacks a known antigen. Nothing much larger sits one base from this clone, and base qualities are not available. The entry originates in a study of shared clonotypes between healthy human individuals (dated by TCRdb to the early 2020s). Study-wide context: A few men and two women, aged 18 to 49 years, made up the cohort. Leukapheresis yielded between about 0.94 and 10 billion PBMCs per donor. Per donor, three plates each were used for CD4 naive and CD4 memory, two for CD8 naive, and one for CD8 memory. To estimate repertoire size and how much clonotype sharing occurs between individuals, the study deeply sequenced the blood TCR repertoires of 4 to 6 healthy adults. Different laboratories and diverse techniques were used to prepare libraries and sequence TCR repertoires, to increase sequencing depth and limit assay-specific biases. Here is what the overall study found, with its caveats: Even with the large sequencing depth, rarefaction of the sorted-subset datasets indicated that sequencing was incomplete. Sharing across a handful of donors was observed for approximately 4.6% of naive CD4, less than 4% of naive CD8, over 2% of memory CD4, and about 0.39% of memory CD8 clonotypes. Compared with non-shared clonotypes, the clonotypes found in all four sorted-subset donors had higher generation probabilities. Pairwise subsampling indicated that sequencing depth was expected to affect the degree of clonotype sharing among donors. Because the study included only a small number of donors, the genetic and exposure-history diversity represented was limited. Larger estimated clonotype richness was generally found for naive subsets than for memory subsets. Only blood was sampled, and tissue TCR repertoires likely differ from those in blood.

The germline V end is reduced by 2 bases and the J end by 3 bases; junction bases left unmatched: 3. The CDR3 contains 14 residues, cysteine and phenylalanine counted. Here the CDR3 DNA is all that survives: 42 bases in frame from base 1. Per the germline V gene, WSHSY is the CDR1 and SAAADI is the CDR2. CD8 naive samples were obtained by positive selection for CCR7 among CD45RO-negative cells, yielding a CD45RA+CCR7+ population from which TemRA cells were excluded. Donors were healthy HIV-negative adults with no recently reported acute infections or vaccinations. All donors were Caucasian adults living in Nashville, Tennessee, USA. Blood was obtained by leukapheresis, after which PBMCs were separated by Ficoll-Histopaque density gradient centrifugation and cryopreserved in liquid nitrogen vapor phase. Analytical flow cytometry was used to check the purity and quantity of every magnetically sorted T cell population. Genomic DNA was isolated from each sorted fraction and quantified by UV absorbance on a Nanodrop 2000c.

Using the deep immunoSEQ assay, multiplex PCR amplified TCR CDR3 regions from genomic DNA. Extracted genomic DNA from each cell subset was distributed evenly across all wells of several immunoSEQ 96-well plates, and each plate was treated as a replicate. For sorted subsets, 150 to 250 ng of genomic DNA, equivalent to 25,000 to 35,000 T cell genomes, went into each replicate PCR. Purified libraries were quantified with a Qubit 3.0 fluorometer, sized on a Bioanalyzer 2100, and re-quantified with the KAPA Library Quantification kit. A separate single-read 150-cycle Illumina NextSeq 550 flow cell was used to sequence each immunoSEQ 96-well plate. The authors' pipeline ran thus. The immunoSEQ output contained only junctional sequences without quality scores, so filtering could not match that applied to full-length reads. Sequences were annotated with PyIR, a Python wrapper for IgBLAST v1.9, and V/J genes and CDR3 were assigned using IMGT germline references. Any read was removed if the V/J assignment was weak (E-value above 1e-6), the CDR3 was missing, or the read contained stop codons, out-of-frame junctions, or ambiguous translated residues. A V3J clonotype was defined by an identical inferred V gene, J gene, and CDR3 amino acid sequence. Percentage overlap between repertoires was computed as shared unique clonotypes divided by the size of the smaller repertoire. RTK rarefaction, the Chao1 estimator, and Recon v2.1 estimates of unobserved clonotypes were used to assess repertoire richness. Generation probabilities for all TCRbeta clonotypes obtained by the gDNA method from a handful of donors were computed using OLGA. Sourced from immuneACCESS, this table was stored by TCRdb with only in-frame sequences that have V and J called. A share of the clones is absent; for the studies checked, an unresolved V gene accounts for under half, and the remainder has no known explanation. Clone size and V and J calls were adopted from that table, with D and trimming inferred from the DNA. The sample table holds some 600,000 clones, of which 96% were seen once. Around 0.1% of the sample comes from the top ten.

Sequenced material: naive CD8+ T cells sorted from blood. In the paper's terms, the cell subset or site label means: CD45RA+CCR7+. The chain was built from TRBV10-2 and TRBJ2-7; TRBD2 fits 8 bases in the junction. The receptor was isolated from a woman aged 30 to 39 in good health. The CDR3 protein sequence reads: CASSEAGLDYEQYF. DNA sequence: TGCGCCAGCAGTGAGGCGGGACTAGACTACGAGCAGTACTTC.